A single sample is the source of the 19 T cell receptor beta chains below, sequenced in a study of cytomegalovirus exposure and HLA in healthy donors. Primers for the PCR totalled 60 Vbeta and 13 Jbeta. Repertoires were generated with immunoSEQ multiplex PCR, while TCRdb's copy carries only in-frame clones and drops some. The sample lists roughly 200,000 clones, around 86% occurring once. Sequencing input: PBMCs. The receptors derive from a woman in her thirties or forties in good health and CMV-seronegative.

This chain uses TRBV4-1 with TRBJ2-7, with D perhaps TRBD1 (5 bases). Germline V CDR1 and CDR2: MGHRA, YSYEKL. The V gene lost 3 bases and the J gene lost 2 bases, with 5 bases spanning the gap. This CDR3 comprises 12 residues. This CDR3 is CASSQTAYEQYF. The DNA for the CDR3 is TGCGCCAGCAGCCAGACAGCCTACGAGCAGTACTTC.

The rearrangement links TRBV18 to TRBJ1-1; no definite D call. This CDR3 is 15 amino acids long. Trimming pared 2 bases from V and 3 bases from J, leaving 13 bases between. Germline assignment: CDR1 KGHSH and CDR2 LQKENI. CDR3 amino acids: CASSPGLGTDTEAFF. In DNA form, the CDR3 reads TGTGCCAGCTCACCAGGTTTGGGTACAGACACTGAAGCTTTCTTT.

The chain links TRBV18 to TRBJ1-6, with TRBD1 identical over 9 bases. The germline gives CDR1 KGHSH, CDR2 LQKENI. The CDR3 sequence is 17 residues long. V dropped 2 bases and J dropped 6; count of bases not matched to a gene: 8. The CDR3 protein is CASSPGTGSTFNSPLHF. CDR3 DNA sequence: TGTGCCAGCTCACCAGGGACAGGGTCTACCTTTAATTCACCCCTCCACTTT.

The rearrangement links TRBV5-1 to TRBJ2-3; 10 bases align to TRBD2. This CDR3 contains 16 residues. Trimming cost V 5 bases and J 1 base; bases outside gene matches: 7. The germline CDR1 and CDR2 sequences are SGHRS and YFSETQ. The CDR3 sequence is CASRRDGTSGTDTQYF. The CDR3, as DNA: TGCGCCAGCAGGAGGGACGGGACTAGCGGCACAGATACGCAGTATTTT.

The chain couples TRBV5-4 to TRBJ2-7, with D possibly matching TRBD2 (5 bases). This CDR3 spans 14 amino acids. V lost 3 bases and J 1 base, leaving 11 bases between the germline ends. CDR1 and CDR2 (germline): SGHNT, YYREEE (reference sequence). In DNA, the CDR3 is TGTGCCAGCAGCTCTAGGACTGGTTCCTACGAGCAGTACTTC. Translating gives CASSSRTGSYEQYF.

The chain uses TRBV28 and TRBJ2-3, with no clear D. CDR3 length: 12 amino acids. From germline, CDR1 is MDHEN and CDR2 SYDVKM. V was shortened by 6 bases and J by 10 bases, with 14 bases between the two germline ends. In nucleotides, the CDR3 is TGTGCCAGCAGGGGCGAGTGGCAGGCGCAGTATTTT. Translating it yields CASRGEWQAQYF.

The rearrangement uses TRBV6-5 and TRBJ1-3, with TRBD1 identical over 9 bases. CDR3 length: 15 residues. V lost 8 bases, J lost 2 bases, and 7 bases stayed unmatched. Germline V gene data show CDR1 as MNHEY and CDR2 as SVGAGI. CDR3 residues: CASATDRGTGNTIYF. CDR3 in DNA: TGTGCCAGCGCAACGGACAGGGGCACTGGAAACACCATATATTTT.

The J gene is TRBJ2-2, the V gene TRBV19, with 8 bases identical to TRBD1. The CDR3 is made up of 12 amino acids. The trim removed 7 bases at V and 6 bases at J, leaving 1 base unmatched. Per germline, CDR1 LNHDA and CDR2 SQIVND (reference sequence). CDR3 sequence: CASIQGAGELFF. CDR3 coding DNA: TGTGCCAGTATACAGGGGGCCGGGGAGCTGTTTTTT.

The chain joins TRBV4-2 to TRBJ2-1, with 7 bases lining up with TRBD2. Germline CDR1 LGHNA, CDR2 YNFKEQ. The CDR3 runs 17 residues. With 3 bases clipped from V and 0 bases from J, the junction kept 8 bases outside the gene matches. This chain's CDR3 is CASSQDQAGYSYNEQFF. CDR3 coding DNA: TGTGCCAGCAGCCAGGACCAAGCGGGATACTCCTACAATGAGCAGTTCTTC.

For the CDR3, the DNA is TGTGCCAGCAGTTTTCCCGTAAAGCGGGCTACCTACGAGCAGTACTTC. Translating it yields CASSFPVKRATYEQYF. This sequence joins TRBV28 and TRBJ2-7, with D possibly TRBD2 on 6 matching bases. Trimming stripped 3 bases from V and 2 bases from J, with 17 bases between. The CDR3 totals 16 residues. Germline CDR1 reads MDHEN; CDR2 reads SYDVKM.

There are a few counts of this clone. The J gene is TRBJ2-7, the V gene TRBV28, with 13 bases aligning to TRBD2. The ends lost 2 bases at V and 6 bases at J; junction bases unmatched: 7. CDR1 is MDHEN and CDR2 is SYDVKM in the germline V gene. This CDR3 is built from 16 residues. CDR3 nucleotides: TGTGCCAGCAGTTTAGCCGGGACTAGCGGGAAGGGCGAGCAGTACTTC. Residues: CASSLAGTSGKGEQYF.

This rearrangement joins TRBV2 to TRBJ2-3; 7 positions match TRBD2. The germline CDR1 and CDR2 sequences are SNHLY and FYNNEI. This CDR3 contains 14 residues. V shed 4 bases and J 3 bases; nucleotides not matched to a gene: 4. CDR3 bases: TGTGCCAGCAGTGCCGGACTAGTGACAGATACGCAGTATTTT. It yields the protein CASSAGLVTDTQYF. Looking up the rest from reference TRBV2 and TRBJ2-3 gives the full variable domain: EPEVTQTPSHQVTQMGQEVILRCVPISNHLYFYWYRQILGQKVEFLVSFYNNEISEKSEIFDDQFSVERPDGSNFTLKIRSTKLEDSAMYFCASSAGLVTDTQYFGPGTRLTVL.

J is TRBJ1-5 and V is TRBV18, with 7 bases identical to TRBD1. J lost 8 bases, V lost 2 bases, and 6 bases had no gene match. Germline lookup yields CDR1 KGHSH and CDR2 LQKENI. CDR3 size: 14 residues. Here the CDR3 reads CASSPGQAPEPQHF. CDR3 coding DNA: TGTGCCAGCTCACCAGGACAGGCCCCAGAGCCCCAGCATTTT.

The V and J genes are TRBV7-9 and TRBJ1-4; TRBD1 is a possible D gene (5 bases). CDR3 length: 15 residues. Trimming removed 3 bases from V and 2 bases from J, with 10 bases in between. Germline V lookup: CDR1 SEHNR, CDR2 FQNEAQ (reference sequence). The CDR3 region has the DNA TGTGCCAGCAGCTTTGGGGCGACGACTAATGAAAAACTGTTTTTT. This encodes CASSFGATTNEKLFF.

The CDR3 here is CASSPRDRNYGYTF. The DNA for the CDR3 is TGTGCCAGCAGCCCAAGGGACAGAAACTATGGCTACACCTTC. The chain couples TRBV5-4 to TRBJ1-2; 7 positions agree with TRBD1. Germline V lookup: CDR1 SGHNT, CDR2 YYREEE (reference sequence). J gave up 2 bases and V 4 bases, and 5 bases lay outside the gene matches. CDR3 size: 14 residues.

The chain couples TRBV2 to TRBJ2-1, with TRBD2 matching over 10 bases. The CDR3 totals 16 residues. Germline V gene lookup returns CDR1 SNHLY and CDR2 FYNNEI. V trimming: 6 bases; J trimming: 2 bases; junction bases outside the gene matches: 7. CDR3 protein: CASRLRTSGAYNEQFF. For the CDR3, the DNA is TGTGCCAGCAGACTACGGACTAGCGGAGCCTACAATGAGCAGTTCTTC.

The V gene is TRBV7-2, the J gene TRBJ2-2, with TRBD2 matching 15 bases. J lost 5 bases, V lost 4 bases, and 8 bases had no gene match. The CDR3 has 18 residues. CDR1 is SGHTA and CDR2 is FQGNSA in the germline V gene. The CDR3 DNA reads TGTGCCAGCAGCTCTGCACGGGGACTAGCGGGAGGAACCGGGGAGCTGTTTTTT. Amino acids: CASSSARGLAGGTGELFF.

The chain is built from TRBV19 and TRBJ1-1; 7 nucleotides align to TRBD1. The J segment lost 6 bases and the V segment lost 6 bases, leaving 4 bases of the junction unmatched. CDR1 and CDR2 (germline): LNHDA, SQIVND (reference sequence). CDR3 length equals 12 residues. CDR3 coding DNA: TGTGCCAGTAGCTTCAGGGGGGCTGAAGCTTTCTTT. It codes for CASSFRGAEAFF.

The gene calls are TRBV29-1 and TRBJ1-1; TRBD1 agrees at 7 bases. The CDR3 spans 15 residues. Germline CDR1 reads SQVTM; CDR2 reads ANQGSEA. With 3 bases clipped from V and 5 bases from J, the junction kept 12 bases outside the gene matches. CDR3 DNA: TGCAGCGTTGATCTGCTTTTAAAGGGGGCAACTGAAGCTTTCTTT. It translates to CSVDLLLKGATEAFF.